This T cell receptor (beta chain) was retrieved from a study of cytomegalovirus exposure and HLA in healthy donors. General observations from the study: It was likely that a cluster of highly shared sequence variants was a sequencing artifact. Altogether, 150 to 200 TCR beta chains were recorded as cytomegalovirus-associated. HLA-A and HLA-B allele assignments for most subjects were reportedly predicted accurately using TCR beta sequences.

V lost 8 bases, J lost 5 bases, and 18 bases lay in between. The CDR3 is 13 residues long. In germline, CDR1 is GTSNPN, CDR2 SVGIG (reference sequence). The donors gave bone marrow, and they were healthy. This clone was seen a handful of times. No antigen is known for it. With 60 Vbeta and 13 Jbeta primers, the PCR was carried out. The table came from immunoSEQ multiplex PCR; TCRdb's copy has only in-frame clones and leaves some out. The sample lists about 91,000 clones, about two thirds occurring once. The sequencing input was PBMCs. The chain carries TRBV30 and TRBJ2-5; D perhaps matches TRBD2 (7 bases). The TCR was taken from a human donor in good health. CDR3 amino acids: CALNRGAGETQYF. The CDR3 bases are TGTGCCCTGAATCGGGGGGCTGGGGAGACCCAGTACTTC.